Following are 20 T cell receptor beta chains from one sample sequenced in a study of T cells in women clearing cervical HPV infection. Clones were read by immunoSEQ multiplex PCR, and TCRdb kept only the in-frame ones, dropping some. The table lists some 40,000 clones. Sequenced sample: blood buffy coat. The receptors derive from a woman between 18 and 70 years old with a cervical HPV16 infection that either progressed to CIN3+ or cleared (not recorded which).

On this clone itself: Sequencing ends 3 residues short of the CDR3 end; the germline J gene provides the rest. This chain uses TRBV5-1 with TRBJ2-1; D is possibly TRBD1 (6 bases). Germline loops: CDR1 SGHRS, CDR2 YFSETQ. The CDR3 sequence is 13 residues long. Between the trimmed V and J ends, which lost 2 bases and 7 bases, there was a span of 10 bases. The part of the CDR3 DNA that was read is TGCGCCAGCAGCTTTTTGGGGGCTAATGAG. This encodes CASSFLGANE. The CDR3 in its entirety is CASSFLGANEQFF.

With regard to this clone: The CDR3 end lies 3 residues beyond the end of the read and is filled in from the germline J gene. This rearrangement joins TRBV2 to TRBJ2-3; 11 bases map to TRBD2. The germline V gene has CDR1 SNHLY and CDR2 FYNNEI. After removal of 6 bases from V and 6 bases from J, the junction contained 5 bases not matched to a gene. The length of the CDR3 is 14 residues. CDR3 bases read: TGTGCCAGCAGAACTAGCGGGAGTGGTGATACG. Protein: CASRTSGSGDT. The complete CDR3 sequence is CASRTSGSGDTQYF.

Regarding this clone: One junction end disagrees with the germline gene, perhaps due to a read error. The read stops 3 residues short of the end of the CDR3; the missing end is completed from the germline J gene. J is TRBJ1-1 and V is TRBV4-2, with TRBD1 matching 9 bases. From germline, CDR1 is LGHNA and CDR2 YNFKEQ. CDR3 length: 15 amino acids. Partial CDR3 DNA: TGCGCCAGCAGCCAATCCGGGACAGGGTTAAATATG. Translation gives CASSQSGTGLNM. The complete CDR3 sequence is CASSQSGTGLNMAFF.

Comments on this clone: Read sequence stops 3 residues before the CDR3 end, and the germline J gene provides the missing end. This chain joins TRBV14 and TRBJ2-5; D might be TRBD1 (6 bases). From germline, CDR1 is SGHDN and CDR2 FVKESK. This CDR3 contains 17 residues. V dropped 3 bases and J dropped 2 bases, with 19 bases sitting between them. The CDR3 region is CASSHGRGRGPQETQYF. CDR3 DNA, as far as it was read: TGTGCCAGCAGCCACGGCCGGGGCAGGGGACCTCAAGAGACC.

Turning to this clone: The CDR3 end falls 3 residues outside the read, so it is completed with the germline J gene. The rearrangement links TRBV18 to TRBJ1-5; 8 bases match TRBD1. V gave up 5 bases and J gave up 5 bases; unmatched junction bases: 5. The CDR3 spans 14 residues. Germline V gene data show CDR1 as KGHSH and CDR2 as LQKENI. Incomplete CDR3 DNA: TGTGCCAGCTCAACAGGGGGGGGTGATCAGCCC. It is translated as CASSTGGGDQP. The complete CDR3 sequence is CASSTGGGDQPQHF.

With regard to this clone: The CDR3 is cut off 3 residues early in the read; its end comes from the germline J gene. Other DNA sequences in this sample translate to the same CDR3. The rearrangement uses TRBV19 and TRBJ1-3; 10 positions match TRBD1. This CDR3 is 17 amino acids long. After removal of 6 bases from V and 2 bases from J, the junction contained 10 bases not matched to a gene. Germline assignment: CDR1 LNHDA and CDR2 SQIVND (reference sequence). The sequenced part of the CDR3 DNA is TGTGCCAGTAGACTTGCGACCGGGACAGGGGCTGGAAACACC. It is translated as CASRLATGTGAGNT. The full CDR3 sequence reads CASRLATGTGAGNTIYF.

A word on this clone: The CDR3 goes on 3 residues after the read ends, and that part is filled in from the germline J gene. The V gene is TRBV5-4, the J gene TRBJ2-3; D is unresolved. V dropped 2 bases and J dropped 0 bases, with 10 bases sitting between them. This CDR3 has 15 residues. The germline V gene has CDR1 SGHNT and CDR2 YYREEE (reference sequence). The part of the CDR3 DNA that was read is TGTGCCAGCAGCTTCGGCGGTCCCAGCACAGATACG. Its protein product is CASSFGGPSTDT. The CDR3 as a whole reads CASSFGGPSTDTQYF.

Of note for this clone: The read terminates 3 residues before the CDR3 end, so the remaining end is supplied by the germline J gene. V is TRBV5-6 and J is TRBJ2-3; 10 nucleotides agree with TRBD2. This CDR3 contains 15 residues. From germline, CDR1 is SGHDT and CDR2 YYEEEE. CDR3 bases read: TGTGCCAGCAGCTTGAGCGGGAGGGCCGGGAAGACG. Its protein is CASSLSGRAGKT. The whole CDR3 reads CASSLSGRAGKTQYF.

The covered CDR3 bases are TGTGCCAGCAGCCGCCCGGGACAGGGGTACACC. Its protein product is CASSRPGQGYT. The whole CDR3 is CASSRPGQGYTIYF. J is TRBJ1-3 and V is TRBV7-9; TRBD1 matches 10 bases. Coverage ceases 3 residues before the CDR3 finishes, and the germline J gene fills in the end. From germline, CDR1 is SEHNR and CDR2 FQNEAQ (reference sequence). The trim removed 5 bases at V and 8 bases at J, leaving 6 bases unmatched. The CDR3 has 14 amino acids.

The CDR3 bases that were read are TGTGCCATCCCTTGGGGGGGGGTGTCCGGGGAG. It yields the protein CAIPWGGVSGE. In full, the CDR3 is CAIPWGGVSGELFF. The rearrangement links TRBV11-2 to TRBJ2-2; the match to TRBD2 covers 7 bases. The read ends 3 residues early relative to the CDR3; the germline J gene fills the gap. Losses at the gene ends were 10 bases for V and 6 bases for J; bases not matched to a gene: 11. CDR3 length: 14 residues. CDR1 and CDR2 from the germline V gene are SGHAT and FQNNGV.

Comment on this clone: Read sequence stops 3 residues before the CDR3 end, and the germline J gene provides the missing end. V usage is TRBV6-4 and J usage is TRBJ2-3; the match to TRBD2 covers 13 bases. Germline V CDR1 and CDR2: MRHNA, SNTAGT. This CDR3 comprises 14 residues. Incomplete CDR3 DNA: TGTGCCAGCAGACCTGGACTAGCGGGAGACACG. This gives the protein CASRPGLAGDT. The CDR3 reads in full as CASRPGLAGDTQYF.

Details on this clone: The CDR3 end is not reached by the read, which stops 3 residues before it; the germline J gene fills it in. The chain uses TRBV10-1 and TRBJ1-2; tentatively, D is TRBD1 (5 bases). The CDR3 length is 12 residues. The V end was cut by 8 bases, the J end by 4 bases, with 11 bases between. The germline V gene has CDR1 WNHNN and CDR2 SYGVQD (reference sequence). The CDR3 here is CASGDQGYGYTF. The DNA read from the CDR3 is TGCGCCAGCGGAGACCAGGGCTATGGC.

As regards this clone: The read terminates 3 residues ahead of where the CDR3 ends, so the germline J gene completes it. The chain combines TRBV19 with TRBJ2-6, with D maybe TRBD1 (5 bases). CDR1 LNHDA and CDR2 SQIVND come from the germline V gene (reference sequence). This CDR3 has 17 amino acids. V gave up 3 bases and J gave up 1 base, with 13 bases separating them. The CDR3 sequence is CASSIAGMGSGANVLTF. The covered CDR3 bases are TGTGCCAGTAGTATCGCAGGGATGGGGTCTGGGGCCAACGTC.

The DNA read from the CDR3 is TGTGCCAGCCTGTTCTCTGGGGCCAACGTC. As protein: CASLFSGANV. The complete CDR3 protein is CASLFSGANVLTF. This sequence joins TRBV2 and TRBJ2-6; D gene ambiguous. The CDR3 is cut off 3 residues early in the read; its end comes from the germline J gene. V lost 8 bases to trimming and J lost 0 bases, with 5 bases between them. Germline CDR1 SNHLY, CDR2 FYNNEI. The CDR3 loop spans 13 amino acids.

About this clone itself: Sequencing ends 3 residues short of the CDR3 end; the germline J gene provides the rest. The chain has TRBV12-3 or TRBV12-4 and TRBJ2-5; the D gene is possibly TRBD1 (6 bases). The V end was cut by 5 bases, the J end by 2 bases, with 9 bases between. CDR3 size: 13 residues. CDR3 in amino acids: CASSPGQQETQYF. CDR3 DNA, as far as it was read: TGTGCCAGCAGTCCCGGACAGCAAGAGACC.

Regarding this clone: With the read ending 3 residues before the CDR3 end, the germline J gene is used to fill in that end. V is TRBV10-3 and J is TRBJ2-2; TRBD1 aligns across 7 bases. The CDR3 is 16 amino acids. With V trimmed by 5 bases and J by 0 bases, 6 bases remained unmatched. Germline V gives CDR1 ENHRY, CDR2 SYGVKD. The DNA read from the CDR3 is TGTGCCATCAGTATCTCGGACAGGTCGAACACCGGGGAG. This codes for CAISISDRSNTGE. The entire CDR3 sequence reads CAISISDRSNTGELFF.

In regard to this clone: Read coverage stops 3 residues before the CDR3 terminus; the germline J gene supplies the remainder. The chain has TRBV30 and TRBJ1-2; D may be TRBD1 (6 bases). From germline, CDR1 is GTSNPN and CDR2 SVGIG (reference sequence). With 7 bases removed from V and 4 bases from J, the gap between germline ends came to 10 bases. The CDR3 consists of 11 residues. The sequenced part of the CDR3 DNA is TGTGCCTCACAGGGCCTCTATGGC. It specifies CASQGLYG. From start to end, the CDR3 is CASQGLYGYTF.

Of note for this clone: The CDR3 end falls 3 residues outside the read, so it is completed with the germline J gene. The gene calls are TRBV7-6 and TRBJ1-1, with 7 bases that match TRBD1. Trimming cost V 5 bases and J 4 bases; bases outside gene matches: 4. This CDR3 is 13 amino acids long. Germline values: CDR1 SGHVS, CDR2 FNYEAQ. CDR3 sequence: CASSTTGVTEAFF. The CDR3 DNA, read in part, is TGTGCCAGCAGCACAACAGGGGTCACTGAA.

CDR3 DNA, as far as it was read: TGCGCCAGCAGTGAGTCGCTAGATACAGATACG. This gives the protein CASSESLDTDT. The CDR3 reads in full as CASSESLDTDTQYF. The V and J genes are TRBV10-1 and TRBJ2-3, with D uncertain. The DNA ends 3 residues before the CDR3 does, and the rest of the CDR3 is filled in from the germline J gene. Germline V gives CDR1 WNHNN, CDR2 SYGVQD (reference sequence). The CDR3 covers 14 residues. Trimming shortened V by 0 bases and J by 3 bases, and 7 bases separated the two germline ends.

CDR3 sequence reads: CSARATGVDYGYTF. Incomplete CDR3 DNA: TGCAGTGCTAGAGCGACAGGGGTTGACTATGGC. The V and J genes are TRBV20-1 and TRBJ1-2, with 8 bases aligning to TRBD1. The CDR3 end lies 3 residues beyond the end of the read and is filled in from the germline J gene. The CDR3 totals 14 residues. V lost 1 base to trimming and J lost 3 bases; unmatched junction nucleotides: 4. Germline CDR1 reads DFQATT; CDR2 reads SNEGSKA (reference sequence).